This TCR beta chain was identified in a study of blood T cell repertoires in COVID-19. CDR1 SEHNR and CDR2 FQNEAQ come from the germline V gene (reference sequence). CDR3 length: 17 residues. Deletions cut 1 base from V and 3 bases from J, with 18 bases between. The table came from immunoSEQ multiplex PCR; TCRdb's copy has only in-frame clones and leaves some out. Of around 210,000 clones listed, 65% to 90% were seen once; the top ten hold less than 15%. Source material: peripheral blood. This chain joins TRBV7-9 and TRBJ1-1; D gene ambiguous. This sequence originates from a human donor in a cohort sampled during active COVID-19. The chain's CDR3 is CASSLVEPGEWDTEAFF. DNA of the CDR3: TGTGCCAGCAGCTTAGTCGAGCCCGGGGAGTGGGACACTGAAGCTTTCTTT.